Detailed here is one T cell receptor beta chain. These data belong to a study of Ad26.COV2.S vaccination and SARS-CoV-2 variants. The treatment is: some 20 received Ad26.COV2.S at low or high dose, single or two shots; about 5 received placebo; per-sample allocation not given. Day 63 following the first vaccine or placebo injection was when the samples were taken. The method was immunoSEQ multiplex PCR; TCRdb's version includes in-frame clones alone and lacks a portion of them. The data show some 320,000 clones, with more than 70% seen just once and roughly 2.1% held by the top ten. Germline V gene lookup returns CDR1 LNHDA and CDR2 SQIVND (reference sequence). V was clipped by 3 bases and J by 4 bases; unmatched bases: 12. The length of the CDR3 is 18 residues.

This receptor was taken from a person aged 18-65 years who received the Ad26.COV2.S COVID-19 vaccine or a placebo. The chain recombines TRBV19 with TRBJ2-1, with TRBD1 matching 10 bases. The sequenced sample was peripheral blood, obtained in a trial of Ad26.COV2.S vaccine versus placebo. The CDR3, as DNA: TGTGCCAGTAGTATCCCGACGTTTGACAGGGGGCGGTACAATGAGCAGTTCTTC. Protein sequence: CASSIPTFDRGRYNEQFF. Complete variable domain (other parts from reference TRBV19 and TRBJ2-1): DGGITQSPKYLFRKEGQNVTLSCEQNLNHDAMYWYRQDPGQGLRLIYYSQIVNDFQKGDIAEGYSVSREKKESFPLTVTSAQKNPTAFYLCASSIPTFDRGRYNEQFFGPGTRLTVL.